The TCR beta chain under discussion was sequenced for a study of blood T cell repertoires in COVID-19. Trimming stripped 5 bases from V and 13 bases from J, with 15 bases between. The CDR3 covers 12 residues. Clones were read by immunoSEQ multiplex PCR, and TCRdb kept only the in-frame ones, dropping some. The sample has some 300,000 clones, 89% seen once. This TCR came from a woman aged 40 to 50 who had recovered from COVID-19. The sequenced material came from PBMCs or T cells enriched from blood (not recorded which). The chain has TRBV12-3 or TRBV12-4 and TRBJ2-1; D possibly corresponds to TRBD2 (5 bases). The CDR3 reads CASSRGRVEQFF. In DNA form, the CDR3 reads TGTGCCAGCAGTCGAGGGAGAGTCGAACAGTTCTTC.